This note documents a single T cell receptor beta chain sequence. Its antigen remains unidentified. This CDR3 spans 15 amino acids. Trimming stripped 4 bases from V and 5 bases from J, with 18 bases between. Germline V gene data show CDR1 as ENHRY and CDR2 as SYGVKD. The sample belongs to a study of T cell responses to AZD1222 COVID-19 vaccine. Some second doses came at about 4 weeks and others at about 12 weeks; these were pooled. Study observations and caveats: Spike-specific TCR breadth and depth grew following two AZD1222 doses. Among spike-specific TCRs, nearly half reportedly target unmutated variant regions. CD4 TCRs covered the whole spike, strongest at regions 160-218 and 743-854.

Generated by immunoSEQ multiplex PCR, the TCRdb table keeps only in-frame clones and is missing some. The sample contains about 110,000 clones, over 85% of which appear only once. Material: peripheral blood, obtained 28 days after the second AZD1222 dose. The chain recombines TRBV10-3 with TRBJ2-7, with D maybe TRBD2 (6 bases). The TCR sequence derives from an adult who received the AZD1222 COVID-19 vaccine. The CDR3 loop reads CAISGPASGRDEQYF. Written as DNA, the CDR3 is TGTGCCATCAGTGGACCCGCCAGCGGGCGGGACGAGCAGTACTTC.